This passage covers 28 T cell receptor beta chains from one sample sequenced in a study of high-grade serous ovarian cancer treatment subgroups. Some clones are missing from TCRdb's copy, which holds only in-frame ones; the method was immunoSEQ multiplex PCR. This table has about 10,000 clones, around 68% appearing once. The tumor samples were collected prior to definitive surgery or chemotherapy. The sequenced material came from tumor tissue. These receptors all stem from a human donor with high-grade serous ovarian cancer.

This chain joins TRBV5-1 and TRBJ1-2; 11 nucleotides match TRBD1. In germline, CDR1 is SGHRS, CDR2 YFSETQ. Trimming cost V 4 bases and J 5 bases; bases outside gene matches: 1. CDR3 size: 13 residues. The CDR3 is CASSGQGAYGYTF. CDR3 DNA: TGCGCCAGCAGCGGACAGGGGGCTTATGGCTACACCTTC.

The chain couples TRBV4-2 to TRBJ1-1; no clear D. V was cut by 0 bases and J by 0 bases, with 5 bases left in between. CDR3 size: 14 residues. Per germline, CDR1 LGHNA and CDR2 YNFKEQ. The CDR3 coding sequence is TGTGCCAGCAGCCAAGAGGGCCTGAACACTGAAGCTTTCTTT. This translates into CASSQEGLNTEAFF.

The chain recombines TRBV7-9 with TRBJ1-2; D gene unclear. This CDR3 spans 15 amino acids. Germline V CDR1 and CDR2: SEHNR, FQNEAQ (reference sequence). V lost 3 bases to trimming and J lost 7 bases, with 18 bases between them. As DNA, the CDR3 is TGTGCCAGCAGCTTTGAGGCGGCCTCCGCCGCTGGCTACACCTTC. It encodes CASSFEAASAAGYTF. Complete variable domain (other parts from reference TRBV7-9 and TRBJ1-2): DTGVSQNPRHKITKRGQNVTFRCDPISEHNRLYWYRQTLGQGPEFLTYFQNEAQLEKSRLLSDRFSAERPKGSFSTLEIQRTEQGDSAMYLCASSFEAASAAGYTFGSGTRLTVV.

V gene TRBV4-2 combines with J gene TRBJ2-1; D unclear. The V gene lost 0 bases and the J gene lost 0 bases, with 30 bases spanning the gap. The CDR3 is made up of 23 amino acids. Germline V gene sequence: CDR1 LGHNA, CDR2 YNFKEQ. CDR3 sequence reads: CASSQEGRMPPWYENSSYNEQFF. CDR3 nucleotide sequence: TGTGCCAGCAGCCAAGAAGGAAGAATGCCCCCCTGGTATGAGAATAGCTCCTACAATGAGCAGTTCTTC.

The table lists this clone with a count of one. This sequence joins TRBV5-1 and TRBJ2-5; 8 bases line up with TRBD1. The CDR3 extends over 15 amino acids. V shed 4 bases and J 5 bases; nucleotides not matched to a gene: 10. Germline CDR1 and CDR2: SGHRS and YFSETQ. CDR3 in DNA: TGCGCCAGCAGCCCGGGATGGACAGGGCAGGAGACCCAGTACTTC. Translated: CASSPGWTGQETQYF. The entire variable domain, with the rest obtained from reference TRBV5-1 and TRBJ2-5, is as follows: KAGVTQTPRYLIKTRGQQVTLSCSPISGHRSVSWYQQTPGQGLQFLFEYFSETQRNKGNFPGRFSGRQFSNSRSEMNVSTLELGDSALYLCASSPGWTGQETQYFGPGTRLLVL.

The chain is built from TRBV7-9 and TRBJ2-3; possible D gene TRBD1, 6 bases. CDR1 and CDR2 (germline): SEHNR, FQNEAQ (reference sequence). Trimming left V 5 bases short and J 5 bases short, with 17 bases between. The CDR3 spans 15 residues. The CDR3 DNA reads TGTGCCAGCAGCACTCCGGGACAAATGCAAGATACGCAGTATTTT. Translation gives CASSTPGQMQDTQYF.

By sample fraction, this clone is large. This chain links TRBV7-9 with TRBJ1-5; possibly TRBD1 for D (6 bases). The CDR3 is 13 amino acids. Germline V gives CDR1 SEHNR, CDR2 FQNEAQ (reference sequence). The CDR3 protein is CVTTGGGNQPQHF. Here the CDR3 DNA reads TGTGTCACTACGGGGGGCGGCAATCAGCCCCAGCATTTT.

This chain joins TRBV7-9 and TRBJ2-3; maybe TRBD2 (6 bases). The germline gives CDR1 SEHNR, CDR2 FQNEAQ (reference sequence). Trimming took 4 bases from V and 0 from J, leaving 11 bases between them. The CDR3 runs 15 residues. CDR3 DNA: TGTGCCAGCAGCTCCCGGGACTTAAGCACAGATACGCAGTATTTT. Protein product: CASSSRDLSTDTQYF.

The chain links TRBV9 to TRBJ2-7, with D perhaps matching TRBD2 (5 bases). CDR1 and CDR2 from the germline V gene are SGDLS and YYNGEE. The CDR3 has 17 residues. The germline V and J ends were trimmed by 4 bases and 4 bases, with 24 bases remaining between them. Written as DNA, the CDR3 is TGTGCCAGCAGCCCCGAAGGGAGCCTCAACCGGATTTACGAGCAGTACTTC. Amino acids: CASSPEGSLNRIYEQYF.

This chain uses TRBV11-2 with TRBJ2-3; TRBD2 matches at 9 bases. With 0 bases clipped from V and 4 bases from J, the junction kept 5 bases outside the gene matches. The CDR3 extends over 16 amino acids. Per the germline V gene, CDR1 is SGHAT and CDR2 is FQNNGV. CDR3 DNA sequence: TGTGCCAGCAGCTTAGAGCTAGCGGGAAGGTCAGATACGCAGTATTTT. Protein: CASSLELAGRSDTQYF.

The chain carries TRBV5-6 and TRBJ1-5; maybe TRBD1 (6 bases). Trimming stripped 2 bases from V and 7 bases from J, with 16 bases between. CDR1 and CDR2 (germline): SGHDT, YYEEEE. The CDR3 is made up of 15 amino acids. CDR3 in DNA: TGTGCCAGCAGCTTACGATCCAACAGGGCCCAGCCCCAGCATTTT. Residues: CASSLRSNRAQPQHF. Full variable domain (missing parts from reference TRBV5-6 and TRBJ1-5): DAGVTQSPTHLIKTRGQQVTLRCSPKSGHDTVSWYQQALGQGPQFIFQYYEEEERQRGNFPDRFSGHQFPNYSSELNVNALLLGDSALYLCASSLRSNRAQPQHFGDGTRLSIL.

The rearrangement uses TRBV19 and TRBJ2-1, with D possibly being TRBD1 (6 bases). The CDR3 sequence is 14 residues long. Germline CDR1 is LNHDA and CDR2 is SQIVND (reference sequence). Trimming pared 4 bases from V and 3 bases from J, leaving 10 bases between. As DNA, the CDR3 is TGTGCCAGTAGTACACAGGGTGACTACAATGAGCAGTTCTTC. It is translated as CASSTQGDYNEQFF.

This clone was seen a few times. V usage is TRBV29-1 and J usage is TRBJ1-1; possibly TRBD1 for D (5 bases). V was trimmed by 6 bases and J by 4 bases, leaving 12 bases between them. Looked up from germline, CDR1 is SQVTM and CDR2 is ANQGSEA. This CDR3 comprises 12 residues. The CDR3 is CSVPGQSTEAFF. CDR3 bases: TGCAGCGTGCCGGGGCAGTCCACTGAAGCTTTCTTT.

The V call is TRBV29-1, the J call TRBJ2-7, with D hard to call. The CDR3 spans 12 residues. The ends were cut back, 3 bases at V and 3 bases at J, with 9 bases in the middle. Germline CDR1 is SQVTM and CDR2 is ANQGSEA. The CDR3 DNA reads TGCAGCGTTGAGTCAGCCGACTACGAGCAGTACTTC. Translated: CSVESADYEQYF.

This chain connects TRBV10-3 to TRBJ1-2; 10 bases agree with TRBD1. Per germline, CDR1 ENHRY and CDR2 SYGVKD. Trimming at V came to 6 bases and at J to 3 bases, leaving 7 bases not matched to a gene. This CDR3 is 15 amino acids long. CDR3: CAIRPGQGRDYGYTF. In DNA form, the CDR3 reads TGTGCCATCAGGCCGGGACAGGGGAGAGACTATGGCTACACCTTC.

The V gene is TRBV19, the J gene TRBJ2-2, with a possible D match to TRBD1 (6 bases). The germline CDR1 and CDR2 sequences are LNHDA and SQIVND (reference sequence). The germline V and J ends were trimmed by 5 bases and 6 bases, with 16 bases remaining between them. CDR3 length: 15 amino acids. CDR3 sequence reads: CASSPSRDIAGELFF. The CDR3 DNA reads TGTGCCAGTAGTCCGTCACGGGACATAGCCGGGGAGCTGTTTTTT.

This chain links TRBV7-8 with TRBJ2-5; D call uncertain. Germline lookup yields CDR1 SGHVS and CDR2 FQNEAQ. The CDR3 runs to 14 residues. The V and J ends lost 3 bases and 1 base respectively, with 9 bases between them. CDR3 sequence reads: CASSFTLGQETQYF. CDR3 sequence (DNA): TGTGCCAGCAGCTTCACCTTGGGCCAAGAGACCCAGTACTTC.

By share of the sample, this clone is medium-sized. This chain links TRBV6-5 with TRBJ1-1, with D perhaps TRBD1 (5 bases). V was clipped by 2 bases and J by 3 bases, with 7 bases between them. The CDR3 has 13 residues. Germline CDR1 is MNHEY and CDR2 is SVGAGI. CDR3 DNA: TGTGCCAGCAGTTACGCAGGGCACACTGAAGCTTTCTTT. Encoded protein: CASSYAGHTEAFF.

This chain connects TRBV6-1 to TRBJ2-7; 8 bases fit TRBD1. The CDR3 runs to 15 residues. The V gene end was trimmed by 0 bases and the J gene end by 4 bases; junction bases not matched to a gene: 5. From germline, CDR1 is MNHNS and CDR2 SASEGT. The CDR3 DNA sequence: TGTGCCAGCAGTGAAGCTAGGACAGGGTCGTACGAGCAGTACTTC. Translation: CASSEARTGSYEQYF.

The chain couples TRBV29-1 to TRBJ1-5; 7 positions agree with TRBD1. The CDR3 covers 12 residues. The junction had 7 bases not matched to a gene; V was cut back by 7 bases and J by 7 bases. The germline CDR1 and CDR2 sequences are SQVTM and ANQGSEA. The CDR3 DNA follows: TGCAGCGCCCGACAGGGAGAACAGCCCCAGCATTTT. Protein sequence: CSARQGEQPQHF.

This clone has just a few counts. The chain employs TRBV30 and TRBJ1-1; D perhaps matches TRBD1 (5 bases). The V and J ends lost 0 bases and 7 bases respectively, with 12 bases between them. This CDR3 is 13 amino acids long. CDR1 is GTSNPN, CDR2 SVGIG, per germline (reference sequence). In nucleotides, the CDR3 is TGTGCCTGGAGTGTTAGTTGGGGGTATGAAGCTTTCTTT. Protein sequence: CAWSVSWGYEAFF.

This chain connects TRBV27 to TRBJ1-2; TRBD1 might be the D (5 bases). The V and J ends lost 5 bases and 5 bases respectively, with 18 bases between them. CDR1 and CDR2 (germline): MNHEY, SMNVEV (reference sequence). The CDR3 runs to 15 residues. The CDR3 sequence: CASSPRQSGGYGYTF. The CDR3 coding sequence is TGTGCCAGCAGTCCTCGACAGTCCGGGGGTTATGGCTACACCTTC.

The rearrangement joins TRBV11-1 to TRBJ2-7; possibly TRBD1 for D (5 bases). The germline V gene encodes CDR1 SGHAT and CDR2 FQDESV (reference sequence). The CDR3 covers 15 residues. V dropped 5 bases and J dropped 0 bases, with 14 bases sitting between them. The CDR3 reads CASSVQVPSSYEQYF. CDR3 sequence (DNA): TGTGCCAGCAGCGTACAGGTGCCTAGCTCCTACGAGCAGTACTTC.

The V call is TRBV28, the J call TRBJ1-5, with D maybe TRBD1 (5 bases). The CDR3 covers 13 residues. V lost 7 bases and J 4 bases, leaving 11 bases between the germline ends. Germline V lookup: CDR1 MDHEN, CDR2 SYDVKM. CDR3 region: CASKDSPNQPQHF. CDR3 coding DNA: TGTGCCAGCAAAGACAGCCCTAATCAGCCCCAGCATTTT.

The chain has TRBV11-3 and TRBJ2-1, with TRBD2 matching 7 bases. V shed 1 base and J 2 bases; nucleotides not matched to a gene: 5. The CDR3 loop spans 16 amino acids. CDR1 is SGHNT and CDR2 is YENEEA in the germline V gene. The CDR3 nucleotides are TGTGCCAGCAGCTTAGGGCGGGAGCCCCCCTACAATGAGCAGTTCTTC. Translated, it gives CASSLGREPPYNEQFF.

The V gene is TRBV7-9, the J gene TRBJ2-7; D is unresolved. Trimming cost V 1 base and J 3 bases, with 10 bases left between them. The CDR3 loop spans 14 amino acids. Germline V CDR1 and CDR2: SEHNR, FQNEAQ (reference sequence). Here the CDR3 reads CASSLDWLYYEQYF. In DNA, the CDR3 is TGTGCCAGCAGCTTAGATTGGCTATACTACGAGCAGTACTTC.

The CDR3, as DNA: TGCGCCAGCAGCAAGGCAGGGGGCGTGGGCTACACCTTC. Its translation: CASSKAGGVGYTF. The chain couples TRBV5-1 to TRBJ1-2; 8 bases match TRBD1. Germline assignment: CDR1 SGHRS and CDR2 YFSETQ. This CDR3 is 13 amino acids long. The trim removed 4 bases at V and 8 bases at J, leaving 7 bases unmatched.

V and J are TRBV11-3 and TRBJ2-6; D is undetermined. V was pared by 2 bases and J by 4 bases, with 9 bases between. The V gene's germline CDR1 is SGHNT and CDR2 YENEEA. The CDR3 totals 15 residues. This chain's CDR3 is CASSLSGSGANVLTF. CDR3 in DNA: TGTGCCAGCAGCTTATCCGGTTCCGGGGCCAACGTCCTGACTTTC.